The present T cell receptor (beta chain) was sequenced within a study of early T cells in non-severe SARS-CoV-2 infection. Study-level background: Bulk RNA isolated from unsorted whole blood underwent sequencing; chains were not paired.

This clonotype was detected ten times or more. Its antigen is undetermined. Researchers tagged individual cDNA molecules with unique molecular identifiers. A single record per CDR3 protein comes from TCRdb applying MiXCR to the 5' RACE reads. Among 55,000 to 70,000 distinct CDR3 sequences, 3.5% to 6% were seen once, and the ten largest hold roughly 3.6%. Germline loops: CDR1 SGHRS, CDR2 YFSETQ. The V end was cut by 5 bases, the J end by 0 bases, with 12 bases between. There are 14 residues in the CDR3. Study results and caveats: Using VDJdb, the matching emphasized anti-spike CD8 responses while missing private and CD4 specificities.

Sequenced material: whole blood, taken at baseline. The chain combines TRBV5-1 with TRBJ2-7; D is uncertain. This TCR was sampled from an adult who was a healthcare worker with PCR-confirmed SARS-CoV-2 infection or an uninfected control (not recorded which). The donor label of this sample is uncertain. The CDR3: CASRRDIYSYEQYF. DNA of the CDR3: TGCGCCAGCAGGCGTGACATCTACTCCTACGAGCAGTACTTC. Filled out from reference TRBV5-1 and TRBJ2-7, the complete variable domain reads KAGVTQTPRYLIKTRGQQVTLSCSPISGHRSVSWYQQTPGQGLQFLFEYFSETQRNKGNFPGRFSGRQFSNSRSEMNVSTLELGDSALYLCASRRDIYSYEQYFGPGTRLTVT.